This TCR beta chain was documented in a study of T cell responses to AZD1222 COVID-19 vaccine. Sequencing was performed with immunoSEQ multiplex PCR; in TCRdb, only in-frame clones are kept and a portion is missing. The repertoire consists of around 110,000 clones, with about nine tenths occurring once and the leading ten covering around 6.6%. V was shortened by 0 bases and J by 2 bases, with 10 bases between the two germline ends. The CDR3 has 15 amino acids. Looked up from germline, CDR1 is LNHNV and CDR2 is YYDKDF (reference sequence). The source material was peripheral blood, sampled 28 days after the second AZD1222 dose. The rearrangement links TRBV15 to TRBJ1-1, with D unclear. The origin of this receptor is an adult who received the AZD1222 COVID-19 vaccine. As DNA, the CDR3 is TGTGCCACCAGCAGAGATTCAACGGGAAACACTGAAGCTTTCTTT. Its translation is CATSRDSTGNTEAFF.